This passage covers 26 T cell receptor beta chains from one sample sequenced in a study of T-cell memory formation after mild COVID-19. MiXCR was run by TCRdb on the 5' RACE reads, yielding one entry per CDR3 protein. Of around 260,000 distinct CDR3 sequences listed, about a sixth are singletons. Sample: PBMCs or a T cell subset sorted from them (not recorded which). The receptors originated from a man between 18 and 29 years old who had mild COVID-19 (a few samples of this study predate the infection). Cell type and time point are not known.

This clonotype was seen more than once but under ten times. The rearrangement links TRBV5-1 to TRBJ2-3; D gene unclear. CDR3 length: 12 amino acids. Trimming removed 2 bases from V and 6 bases from J, with 7 bases in between. CDR1 is SGHRS, CDR2 YFSETQ, per germline. CDR3 DNA sequence: TGCGCCAGCAGCTTAAGGGATGATACGCAGTATTTT. This codes for CASSLRDDTQYF.

This clonotype was seen a handful of times. The J gene is TRBJ1-1, the V gene TRBV7-2; D is undetermined. V was trimmed by 1 base and J by 4 bases, leaving 10 bases between them. Germline CDR1 SGHTA, CDR2 FQGNSA. This CDR3 is built from 14 residues. CDR3 region: CASSLGLSRTEAFF. The DNA for the CDR3 is TGTGCCAGCAGCTTAGGGTTGTCCCGCACTGAAGCTTTCTTT.

This clonotype came up many times. The rearrangement uses TRBV21-1 and TRBJ2-3. TRBV21-1 is labeled a pseudogene. This CDR3 is built from 13 residues. The CDR3 region is CASSKVGTDTQYF. CDR3 nucleotide sequence: TGTGCCAGCAGCAAAGTGGGGACAGATACGCAGTATTTT.

The table lists this clonotype with a few counts. This chain connects TRBV5-1 to TRBJ1-2; the D is unclear. V gave up 3 bases and J gave up 6 bases, with 9 bases separating them. CDR3 length: 12 residues. Germline V CDR1 and CDR2: SGHRS, YFSETQ. The CDR3 DNA reads as TGCGCCAGCAGCTGGATGGGCGATGGCTACACCTTC. This translates into CASSWMGDGYTF.

This clonotype appeared a few times. This chain connects TRBV5-1 to TRBJ2-7; D is unclear. V was shortened by 1 base and J by 3 bases, with 8 bases between the two germline ends. The CDR3 is made up of 13 amino acids. In germline, CDR1 is SGHRS, CDR2 YFSETQ. CDR3: CASSLLGSYEQYF. Here the CDR3 DNA reads TGCGCCAGCAGCTTGCTCGGCAGCTACGAGCAGTACTTC.

This chain uses TRBV30 with TRBJ1-4; D is unresolved. Trimming removed 2 bases at V and 8 bases at J, with 6 bases between. This CDR3 region has 11 residues. CDR1 GTSNPN and CDR2 SVGIG come from the germline V gene (reference sequence). CDR3: CAWSLTEKLFF. CDR3 DNA sequence: TGTGCCTGGAGTCTAACGGAAAAACTGTTTTTT. The variable domain in full, completed from reference TRBV30 and TRBJ1-4, reads SQTIHQWPATLVQPVGSPLSLECTVEGTSNPNLYWYRQAAGRGLQLLFYSVGIGQISSEVPQNLSASRPQDRQFILSSKKLLLSDSGFYLCAWSLTEKLFFGSGTQLSVL.

The V gene is TRBV5-1, the J gene TRBJ2-3; tentative D call: TRBD2 (7 bases). The CDR3 loop spans 14 amino acids. Trimming pared 4 bases from V and 5 bases from J, leaving 14 bases between. From germline, CDR1 is SGHRS and CDR2 YFSETQ. In DNA, the CDR3 is TGCGCCAGCAGCACCGGGGGGCGGGTAGATACGCAGTATTTT. Protein: CASSTGGRVDTQYF.

The genes are TRBV7-6 and TRBJ2-1; tentatively, D is TRBD1 or TRBD2 (5 bases each). The CDR3 is made up of 13 amino acids. Trimming stripped 5 bases from V and 9 bases from J, with 14 bases between. Germline values: CDR1 SGHVS, CDR2 FNYEAQ. The CDR3 DNA reads TGTGCCAGCAGCGCCGAGACGGGGACTGAGCAGTTCTTC. Translating gives CASSAETGTEQFF.

This clonotype has more than one count but fewer than ten. The genes are TRBV5-1 and TRBJ2-1, with a tentative D call TRBD1 (6 bases). Trimming took off 0 bases at V and 8 bases at J, with 12 bases between the two ends. Germline loops: CDR1 SGHRS, CDR2 YFSETQ. This CDR3 comprises 14 residues. The CDR3 region is CASSLVLRGDEQFF. CDR3 DNA sequence: TGCGCCAGCAGCTTGGTCCTCAGGGGCGATGAGCAGTTCTTC.

This clonotype occurred a few times. The V and J genes are TRBV7-2 and TRBJ2-7; D is ambiguous. Trimming removed 3 bases at V and 4 bases at J, with 7 bases between. This CDR3 region has 12 residues. CDR1 is SGHTA and CDR2 is FQGNSA in the germline V gene. DNA for the CDR3: TGTGCCAGCAGCTTGATCCTGTACGAGCAGTACTTC. Translation: CASSLILYEQYF.

This clonotype was detected many times. The rearrangement joins TRBV5-6 to TRBJ2-5; D is unclear. This CDR3 has 13 residues. V was clipped by 1 base and J by 4 bases, with 8 bases between them. The V gene's germline CDR1 is SGHDT and CDR2 YYEEEE. The CDR3 sequence: CASSLRLGETQYF. CDR3 in DNA: TGTGCCAGCAGCTTGCGATTGGGAGAGACCCAGTACTTC.

The gene calls are TRBV20-1 and TRBJ1-2; D is ambiguous. Germline-derived CDR1 and CDR2 are DFQATT and SNEGSKA (reference sequence). The V end was cut by 3 bases, the J end by 8 bases, with 13 bases between. The CDR3 runs 12 residues. The CDR3 spells CSARTNTPGYTF. The DNA of the CDR3 is TGCAGTGCTAGGACGAACACTCCCGGCTACACCTTC.

This clonotype has at least ten counts. The chain employs TRBV29-1 and TRBJ2-5; perhaps TRBD1 as D (6 bases). The ends were cut back, 3 bases at V and 0 bases at J, with 14 bases in the middle. The CDR3 is made up of 15 amino acids. Germline CDR1 and CDR2: SQVTM and ANQGSEA. CDR3 nucleotide sequence: TGCAGCGTTGAGTCCGGTAGGGGGTACCAAGAGACCCAGTACTTC. Protein: CSVESGRGYQETQYF.

There are a few counts of this clonotype. The chain combines TRBV29-1 with TRBJ2-1, with 10 bases matching TRBD2. Germline CDR1 is SQVTM and CDR2 is ANQGSEA. The J segment lost 2 bases and the V segment lost 3 bases, leaving 7 bases of the junction unmatched. The length of the CDR3 is 16 residues. The CDR3 DNA reads TGCAGCGTTGACGGCACAGCGGGGGGGCCCTACAATGAGCAGTTCTTC. This encodes CSVDGTAGGPYNEQFF.

V is TRBV10-2 and J is TRBJ1-6; no clear D. Germline CDR1 reads WSHSY; CDR2 reads SAAADI. V was trimmed by 4 bases and J by 10 bases, leaving 14 bases between them. This CDR3 is built from 14 residues. In nucleotides, the CDR3 is TGCGCCAGCAGTGTGGTCAGCCGGAGCTCACCCCTCCACTTT. Translation gives CASSVVSRSSPLHF.

This clonotype occurred a few times. The V call is TRBV10-3, the J call TRBJ1-2, with D unclear. Trimming took off 0 bases at V and 0 bases at J, with 11 bases between the two ends. Germline values: CDR1 ENHRY, CDR2 SYGVKD. The CDR3 is 16 residues long. The CDR3: CAISESSPQANYGYTF. The CDR3 DNA sequence: TGTGCCATCAGTGAGTCGTCACCGCAAGCTAACTATGGCTACACCTTC.

This clonotype appeared a few times. The chain joins TRBV5-1 to TRBJ1-2, with D uncertain. Germline V lookup: CDR1 SGHRS, CDR2 YFSETQ. Trimming shortened V by 4 bases and J by 4 bases, and 8 bases separated the two germline ends. The CDR3 consists of 12 residues. Written as DNA, the CDR3 is TGCGCCAGCAGCAGCAACAGCTATGGCTACACCTTC. Amino acid sequence: CASSSNSYGYTF.

In its sample, this clonotype was seen many times. The rearrangement links TRBV4-1 to TRBJ1-1, with TRBD1 matching over 8 bases. Germline trimming cut 9 bases from V and 5 bases from J; bases unmatched to any gene: 14. This CDR3 is 15 amino acids long. Germline values: CDR1 MGHRA, CDR2 YSYEKL. The CDR3 bases are TGCGCCAGTCGCCCCCGTGGACAGGGTAAAACTGAAGCTTTCTTT. Its protein product is CASRPRGQGKTEAFF.

In this sample, this clonotype turned up a few times. This chain uses TRBV5-5 with TRBJ2-2; 9 nucleotides line up with TRBD1. The CDR3 covers 15 residues. Germline lookup yields CDR1 SGHKS and CDR2 YYEKEE (reference sequence). Trimming took 3 bases from V and 3 from J; bases not matched to a gene: 3. The CDR3 DNA reads TGTGCCAGCAGCTCCAGGACAGGGGACACCGGGGAGCTGTTTTTT. It yields the protein CASSSRTGDTGELFF.

V is TRBV28 and J is TRBJ2-7; D is undetermined. Germline V lookup: CDR1 MDHEN, CDR2 SYDVKM. The CDR3 spans 12 residues. V dropped 6 bases and J dropped 4 bases, with 10 bases sitting between them. The CDR3 loop reads CASRNGFYEQYV. In DNA form, the CDR3 reads TGTGCCAGCAGGAACGGATTTTACGAGCAGTACGTC.

This chain uses TRBV29-1 with TRBJ1-4; D is possibly TRBD1 (6 bases). V lost 0 bases and J lost 13, with 18 bases in between. The CDR3 has 14 amino acids. Germline V gene lookup returns CDR1 SQVTM and CDR2 ANQGSEA. The CDR3 nucleotides are TGCAGCGTTGAAGATCGGGGGCAGCCTAAGGGACTGTTTTTT. Protein sequence: CSVEDRGQPKGLFF.

This clonotype was seen a few times. The genes are TRBV12-3 or TRBV12-4 and TRBJ2-7; TRBD1 is a possible D gene (6 bases). Trimming took 3 bases from V and 6 from J, leaving 12 bases between them. This CDR3 has 13 residues. Here the CDR3 reads CASSLRQAGEQYF. CDR3 in DNA: TGTGCCAGCAGTTTGAGACAGGCCGGCGAGCAGTACTTC.

Many counts were recorded for this clonotype. The rearrangement links TRBV12-3 or TRBV12-4 to TRBJ2-7, with D hard to call. V lost 6 bases to trimming and J lost 5 bases, with 11 bases between them. This CDR3 is built from 12 residues. The CDR3: CASSSRRNEQYV. The CDR3 nucleotides read TGTGCCAGCAGCTCGCGGCGGAACGAGCAGTACGTC.

V and J are TRBV29-1 and TRBJ1-1; no clear D. This CDR3 has 15 residues. V was trimmed by 4 bases and J by 1 base, leaving 16 bases between them. The germline V gene has CDR1 SQVTM and CDR2 ANQGSEA. The CDR3 DNA is TGCAGCGTTGTCCCCCGGCTGACGCAGAACACTGAAGCTTTCTTT. This translates into CSVVPRLTQNTEAFF.

This clonotype was picked up a small number of times. The rearrangement joins TRBV7-2 to TRBJ1-1; no definite D call. The length of the CDR3 is 14 residues. V lost 4 bases and J lost 4, with 13 bases in between. Germline V CDR1 and CDR2: SGHTA, FQGNSA. For the CDR3, the DNA is TGTGCCAGCAGCTCTAGGACCCGCATCACTGAAGCTTTCTTT. As protein: CASSSRTRITEAFF. Combining the CDR3 with reference TRBV7-2 and TRBJ1-1 gives the whole variable domain GAGVSQSPSNKVTEKGKDVELRCDPISGHTALYWYRQSLGQGLEFLIYFQGNSAPDKSGLPSDRFSAERTGGSVSTLTIQRTQQEDSAVYLCASSSRTRITEAFFGQGTRLTVV.

This clonotype was observed at least ten times. Here the CDR3 reads CASSGTGATEAFF. CDR3 in DNA: TGTGCCAGCAGCGGAACGGGGGCCACTGAAGCTTTCTTT. This chain joins TRBV7-2 and TRBJ1-1, with D possibly being TRBD1 (6 bases). The germline gives CDR1 SGHTA, CDR2 FQGNSA. The CDR3 runs 13 residues. The V end was cut by 5 bases, the J end by 4 bases, with 11 bases between.